The 7 T cell receptor beta chains reported below all come from one sample, sequenced in a study of a mutant IDH1 vaccine in newly diagnosed glioma (dated by TCRdb to the early 2020s). Their antigen targets remain unknown. Library creation used the immunoSEQ multiplex PCR assay. Imported from immuneACCESS, the table was reduced by TCRdb to in-frame sequences with V and J called. These copies leave out some clones; in studies compared against another copy, an unresolved V gene accounts for under half, and the cause of the remainder is not known. Recorded for this sample are roughly 74,000 clones; around 85% of them occurred a single time. 2% to 2.5% of the sample is held by the ten biggest clonotypes. Sample time point, as interpreted from the label and publication: week 23, last vaccination. Every vaccine dose consisted of 300 ug of a 20-mer mutant IDH1 peptide in Montanide, administered subcutaneously together with topical imiquimod.

Sequencing used PBMCs, obtained from a glioma patient whose treatment included an IDH1 peptide vaccine. These receptors were collected from a man aged 25 to 40 with glioma. Some clones in this sample may be carry-over from other donors' samples.

The chain joins TRBV28 to TRBJ1-3; a weak D match, TRBD1 (6 bases). Trimming shortened V by 4 bases and J by 1 base, and 14 bases separated the two germline ends. The CDR3 loop spans 16 amino acids. Germline V gives CDR1 MDHEN, CDR2 SYDVKM. In nucleotides, the CDR3 is TGTGCCAGCAGTTCCCTCAGGGGTTCATCTGGAAACACCATATATTTT. Translated: CASSSLRGSSGNTIYF. Drawing the rest from reference TRBV28 and TRBJ1-3, the complete variable domain is DVKVTQSSRYLVKRTGEKVFLECVQDMDHENMFWYRQDPGLGLRLIYFSYDVKMKEKGDIPEGYSVSREKKERFSLILESASTNQTSMYLCASSSLRGSSGNTIYFGEGSWLTVV.

The rearrangement joins TRBV19 to TRBJ2-2; 9 nucleotides match TRBD1. Germline V gives CDR1 LNHDA, CDR2 SQIVND (reference sequence). With V trimmed by 7 bases and J by 3 bases, 3 bases remained unmatched. This CDR3 region has 14 residues. CDR3 bases: TGTGCCAGTATGGGGACAGGGTACACCGGGGAGCTGTTTTTT. This translates into CASMGTGYTGELFF.

The genes are TRBV2 and TRBJ2-2; weak D call: TRBD2 (6 bases). Trimming removed 6 bases from V and 6 bases from J, with 14 bases in between. The CDR3 extends over 14 amino acids. CDR1 SNHLY and CDR2 FYNNEI come from the germline V gene. The CDR3 bases are TGTGCCAGCAGCCAAAGGAGGGCAGCCGGGGAGCTGTTTTTT. The encoded protein is CASSQRRAAGELFF. Looking up the rest from reference TRBV2 and TRBJ2-2 gives the full variable domain: EPEVTQTPSHQVTQMGQEVILRCVPISNHLYFYWYRQILGQKVEFLVSFYNNEISEKSEIFDDQFSVERPDGSNFTLKIRSTKLEDSAMYFCASSQRRAAGELFFGEGSRLTVL.

The J gene is TRBJ1-2, the V gene TRBV30, with D perhaps TRBD1 (6 bases). V was cut by 3 bases and J by 7 bases, with 15 bases left in between. The CDR3 loop spans 13 amino acids. Germline V gene data show CDR1 as GTSNPN and CDR2 as SVGIG (reference sequence). The CDR3 DNA sequence: TGTGCCTGGAGGGCGGGGGGCGCCGGTGGCTACACCTTC. This sequence encodes CAWRAGGAGGYTF.

The V and J genes are TRBV4-2 and TRBJ2-7; 9 bases are shared with TRBD1. Per germline, CDR1 LGHNA and CDR2 YNFKEQ. V lost 4 bases to trimming and J lost 6 bases; unmatched junction nucleotides: 10. CDR3 length: 15 amino acids. The CDR3 reads CASSRTGTGNVEQYF. The CDR3 DNA follows: TGTGCCAGCAGCCGTACCGGGACAGGGAATGTCGAGCAGTACTTC.

In its sample, this clone was seen once. The chain joins TRBV29-1 to TRBJ2-3, with D possibly matching TRBD1 (5 bases). CDR3 length: 14 amino acids. V lost 5 bases and J 2 bases, leaving 14 bases between the germline ends. Germline assignment: CDR1 SQVTM and CDR2 ANQGSEA. CDR3 in DNA: TGCAGCGTTAATCTGGACACGAACACAGATACGCAGTATTTT. This sequence encodes CSVNLDTNTDTQYF.

In its sample, this clone was seen once. The J gene is TRBJ2-1, the V gene TRBV7-9, with TRBD2 as a possible D gene (6 bases). Trimming pared 4 bases from V and 0 bases from J, leaving 7 bases between. The CDR3 is 14 amino acids. CDR1 and CDR2 from the germline V gene are SEHNR and FQNEAQ (reference sequence). The CDR3 DNA follows: TGTGCCAGCAGCTCCGGGGGCTCCTACAATGAGCAGTTCTTC. Amino acids: CASSSGGSYNEQFF.